Here is one TCR beta chain with its context. The data were taken from a study of blood T cell repertoires in COVID-19. Study-wide background: The study drew acute and convalescent COVID-19 samples from the United States, Italy and Spain.

In the source study's methods: How many nucleated cells were present was estimated from reference gene primer amplification. Using immunoSEQ multiplex PCR, the repertoire was profiled, and TCRdb retains in-frame clones only, with some absent. The V and J calls and clone size were taken over from that table, and D and trimming were inferred from the DNA. The sample records some 390,000 clones, approximately 90% being singletons. Sequencing used peripheral blood. The clonotype originates from a woman in her 40s with COVID-19, enrolled during active disease.

The CDR3 DNA reads as TGTGCCAGCTCACCCCTCCTACTAGAAGAGCAGTTCTTC. Its protein product is CASSPLLLEEQFF. This chain joins TRBV18 and TRBJ2-1; tentative D call: TRBD2 (5 bases). V lost 3 bases and J 10 bases, leaving 13 bases between the germline ends. CDR1 KGHSH and CDR2 LQKENI come from the germline V gene. This CDR3 is 13 amino acids long.